This is a list of T cell receptor beta chains from one sample in a study of T cell responses to AZD1222 COVID-19 vaccine. Sequencing used immunoSEQ multiplex PCR; TCRdb keeps in-frame clones, though not all of them. The data show roughly 140,000 clones, 85% to 95% seen once. This material consisted of peripheral blood, taken on day 0 of AZD1222 vaccination. The receptors stem from an adult in good health. Each CDR3 is given with its conserved first and last residue. The order of the fields is clone size, D gene, J gene, V gene, CDR3 protein, CDR3 DNA. A D gene is named only where the DNA matches it firmly. Not all rows give a size; the values are once, few, many and, for expanded clones, a class.

clone_size: -; d_call: -; j_call: TRBJ1-6; v_call: TRBV7-9; cdr3_aa: CASSLGAPDPNSPLHF; cdr3_nt: TGTGCCAGCAGCTTAGGGGCCCCCGACCCCAATTCACCCCTCCACTTT
clone_size: -; d_call: TRBD1; j_call: TRBJ1-2; v_call: TRBV19; cdr3_aa: CASSMRTGGSGYTF; cdr3_nt: TGTGCCAGTAGTATGAGGACAGGGGGCAGTGGCTACACCTTC
clone_size: -; d_call: TRBD1; j_call: TRBJ1-3; v_call: TRBV2; cdr3_aa: CASRDRDSSSGNTIYF; cdr3_nt: TGTGCCAGCAGGGACCGGGACAGCAGCTCTGGAAACACCATATATTTT
clone_size: -; d_call: -; j_call: TRBJ1-5; v_call: TRBV12-5; cdr3_aa: CASAARQAINQPQHF; cdr3_nt: TGTGCTAGTGCCGCACGACAGGCGATCAATCAGCCCCAGCATTTT
clone_size: -; d_call: -; j_call: TRBJ1-2; v_call: TRBV28; cdr3_aa: CASRPGGYGYTF; cdr3_nt: TGTGCCAGCCGCCCGGGGGGGTATGGCTACACCTTC
clone_size: -; d_call: -; j_call: TRBJ1-6; v_call: TRBV6-5; cdr3_aa: CASSRTADNSPLHF; cdr3_nt: TGTGCCAGCAGTCGGACGGCCGATAATTCACCCCTCCACTTT
clone_size: -; d_call: -; j_call: TRBJ2-5; v_call: TRBV5-8; cdr3_aa: CASSYRLAGRGTQYF; cdr3_nt: TGTGCCAGCAGTTACCGCTTGGCGGGAAGGGGGACCCAGTACTTC
clone_size: -; d_call: TRBD1; j_call: TRBJ1-1; v_call: TRBV27; cdr3_aa: CASSLGTAQEAFF; cdr3_nt: TGTGCCAGCAGTTTAGGGACAGCTCAGGAAGCTTTCTTT
clone_size: -; d_call: -; j_call: TRBJ2-3; v_call: TRBV7-8; cdr3_aa: CASSLRVDVTQYF; cdr3_nt: TGTGCCAGCAGCTTACGAGTAGACGTTACGCAGTATTTT
clone_size: -; d_call: -; j_call: TRBJ2-7; v_call: TRBV30; cdr3_aa: CAWSDEATSYEQYF; cdr3_nt: TGTGCCTGGAGTGATGAAGCGACCTCCTACGAGCAGTACTTC
clone_size: -; d_call: TRBD1; j_call: TRBJ2-1; v_call: TRBV5-1; cdr3_aa: CASSLHPGQENEQFF; cdr3_nt: TGCGCCAGCAGCTTGCACCCTGGACAGGAGAATGAGCAGTTCTTC
clone_size: -; d_call: TRBD2; j_call: TRBJ2-3; v_call: TRBV5-1; cdr3_aa: CASSLMGLASGDTQYF; cdr3_nt: TGCGCCAGCAGCTTGATGGGACTAGCGTCTGGGGATACGCAGTATTTT
clone_size: -; d_call: -; j_call: TRBJ2-2; v_call: TRBV9; cdr3_aa: CASSVAGITNTGELFF; cdr3_nt: TGTGCCAGCAGCGTAGCCGGTATAACGAACACCGGGGAGCTGTTTTTT
clone_size: -; d_call: TRBD2; j_call: TRBJ2-1; v_call: TRBV5-1; cdr3_aa: CASSGPSGAYNEQFF; cdr3_nt: TGCGCCAGCAGCGGGCCTAGCGGGGCCTACAATGAGCAGTTCTTC
clone_size: -; d_call: TRBD1; j_call: TRBJ2-7; v_call: TRBV10-3; cdr3_aa: CAITPGGSYEQYF; cdr3_nt: TGTGCCATCACTCCAGGGGGATCCTACGAGCAGTACTTC
clone_size: -; d_call: -; j_call: TRBJ1-2; v_call: TRBV4-2; cdr3_aa: CASSHPRAVNYGYTF; cdr3_nt: TGTGCCAGCAGCCACCCCCGTGCTGTGAACTATGGCTACACCTTC
clone_size: -; d_call: TRBD1; j_call: TRBJ1-5; v_call: TRBV28; cdr3_aa: CASSSGTARQPQHF; cdr3_nt: TGTGCCAGCAGTTCCGGGACAGCAAGACAGCCCCAGCATTTT
clone_size: -; d_call: -; j_call: TRBJ2-3; v_call: TRBV7-9; cdr3_aa: CASSLRDTQYF; cdr3_nt: TGTGCCAGCAGCCTCAGGGATACGCAGTATTTT
clone_size: -; d_call: -; j_call: TRBJ1-3; v_call: TRBV3-1/TRBV3-2; cdr3_aa: CASSPPYRVPGNTIYF; cdr3_nt: TGTGCCAGCAGCCCACCATACAGGGTCCCTGGAAACACCATATATTTT
clone_size: -; d_call: -; j_call: TRBJ2-3; v_call: TRBV24-1; cdr3_aa: CATSLGPDSTDTQYF; cdr3_nt: TGTGCCACCAGTTTGGGCCCAGACAGCACAGATACGCAGTATTTT
clone_size: -; d_call: TRBD2; j_call: TRBJ2-1; v_call: TRBV7-7; cdr3_aa: CASSLGLAGNNEQFF; cdr3_nt: TGTGCCAGCAGCTTAGGACTAGCGGGTAATAATGAGCAGTTCTTC
clone_size: -; d_call: -; j_call: TRBJ1-2; v_call: TRBV7-9; cdr3_aa: CASSLQRQSIYGYTF; cdr3_nt: TGTGCCAGCAGCTTACAAAGACAGTCGATCTATGGCTACACCTTC
clone_size: once; d_call: TRBD1; j_call: TRBJ1-6; v_call: TRBV20-1; cdr3_aa: CSASWRGLSPLHF; cdr3_nt: TGCAGTGCTAGTTGGAGGGGGCTTTCACCCCTCCACTTT
clone_size: -; d_call: -; j_call: TRBJ1-1; v_call: TRBV6-1; cdr3_aa: CASSYFQNTEAFF; cdr3_nt: TGTGCCAGCAGTTATTTTCAGAACACTGAAGCTTTCTTT
clone_size: -; d_call: TRBD1; j_call: TRBJ2-5; v_call: TRBV6-2/TRBV6-3; cdr3_aa: CASSYRDRGGKTQYF; cdr3_nt: TGTGCCAGCAGTTACCGGGACAGGGGTGGAAAGACCCAGTACTTC
clone_size: -; d_call: -; j_call: TRBJ2-1; v_call: TRBV7-2; cdr3_aa: CASSSASAIYNEQFF; cdr3_nt: TGTGCCAGCAGCTCGGCCTCAGCTATCTACAATGAGCAGTTCTTC
clone_size: -; d_call: -; j_call: TRBJ2-7; v_call: TRBV7-9; cdr3_aa: CASSLPGSSYEQYF; cdr3_nt: TGTGCCAGCAGCTTACCAGGGAGCTCCTACGAGCAGTACTTC
clone_size: few; d_call: -; j_call: TRBJ1-1; v_call: TRBV9; cdr3_aa: CASSAGSTEAFF; cdr3_nt: TGTGCCAGCAGCGCGGGGAGCACTGAAGCTTTCTTT